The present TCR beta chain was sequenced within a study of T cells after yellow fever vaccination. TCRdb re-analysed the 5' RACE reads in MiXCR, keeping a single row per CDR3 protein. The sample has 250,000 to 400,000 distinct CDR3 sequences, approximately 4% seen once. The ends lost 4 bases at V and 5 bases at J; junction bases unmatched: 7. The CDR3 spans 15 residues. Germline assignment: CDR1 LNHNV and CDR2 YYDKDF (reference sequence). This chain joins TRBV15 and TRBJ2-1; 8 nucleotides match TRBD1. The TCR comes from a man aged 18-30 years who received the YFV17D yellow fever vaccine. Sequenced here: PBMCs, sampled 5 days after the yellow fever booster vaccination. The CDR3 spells CATSNRTGINNEQFF. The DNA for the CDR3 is TGTGCCACCAGCAACAGGACAGGGATAAACAATGAGCAGTTCTTC.